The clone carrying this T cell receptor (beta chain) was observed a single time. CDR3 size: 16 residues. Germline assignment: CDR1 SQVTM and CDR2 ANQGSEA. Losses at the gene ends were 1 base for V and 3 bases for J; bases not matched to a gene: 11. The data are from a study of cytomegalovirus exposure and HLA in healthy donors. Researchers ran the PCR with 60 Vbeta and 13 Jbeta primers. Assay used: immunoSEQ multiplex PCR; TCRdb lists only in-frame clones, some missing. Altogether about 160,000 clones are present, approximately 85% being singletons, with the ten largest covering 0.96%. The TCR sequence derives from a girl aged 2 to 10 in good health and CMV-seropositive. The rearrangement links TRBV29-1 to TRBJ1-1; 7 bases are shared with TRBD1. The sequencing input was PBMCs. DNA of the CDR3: TGCAGCGTTGAAGGCGATCCGGACAGGTACTACACTGAAGCTTTCTTT. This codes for CSVEGDPDRYYTEAFF.